The sequence of this T cell receptor (beta chain) was determined in a study of blood T cell repertoires in COVID-19. Study-level information: Sites in the United States, Italy and Spain provided acute and convalescent COVID-19 samples. PBMCs, B-cell-depleted T cells, or T cells were the source of the cDNA or gDNA that made up the material.

As originally analysed: Scientists estimated how many nucleated cells there were by amplifying reference gene primers. TCRdb's table, derived via immunoSEQ multiplex PCR, lists solely in-frame clones and lacks some. V, J and clone size reflect that table, while D and trimming were determined from the DNA. The sample comprises hundreds of thousands of clones, around 90% of which are singletons, and about 8.5% rests with the top ten. This CDR3 region has 15 residues. Germline values: CDR1 MNHNS, CDR2 SASEGT. The V end lost 2 bases, the J end lost 7 bases, and 14 bases lay between the germline ends. This clonotype was obtained from a man younger than 35 with active or convalescent COVID-19. The chain is built from TRBV6-1 and TRBJ1-4, with D maybe TRBD1 (6 bases). Sequenced material: peripheral blood. The CDR3 region has the DNA TGTGCCAGCAGTGAAAACCACTCGACAGGTGAAAAACTGTTTTTT. Translating it yields CASSENHSTGEKLFF.